This entry is about one T cell receptor beta chain. This clone appeared a single time. It lacks a known antigen. No base quality values were provided; no much bigger clone lies one nucleotide off. This sample is drawn from a study of cytomegalovirus exposure and HLA in healthy donors (dated by TCRdb to 2016 to 2017). Notes on the research overall: An earlier analysis of approximately 640 of the donors reported approximately 270 Gb of sequence data and approximately 110 million unique TCR beta sequences from about 179 million T cells. Typing coverage differed by locus: A, B, C, DRB1 and DQB1 were typed in about 620-640 donors, DQA1 in 500 to 550, DPA1 in 600 to 610, and DPB1 in just under 490. To predict cytomegalovirus infection status, the study combined high-throughput TCR immunosequencing, statistical association of individual TCRs with disease status, and machine learning. The T cell repertoires of under 700 subjects were profiled by immunosequencing and related to cytomegalovirus serostatus. Across around 400 genotyped donors of the cohort, an average of roughly 200,000 unique TCR beta nucleotide sequences per donor were sequenced, and roughly 18% of those sequences were non-productive. Rather than drawing on any new phenotypic data, the later analysis identified candidate immune exposures from TCR beta sequences and the way those sequences occurred across donors. An earlier analysis of more than 450 of the donors used high-throughput TCR beta sequencing to judge whether each TCR beta V gene segment behaved as functional or pseudogenic. The genetic ancestry cluster associated with self-reported Caucasian donors included 81% of the approximately 400 genotyped donors. In a later genetic analysis, genome-wide SNP genotypes for about three fifths of the 666 donors were used, and that subset was treated as a discovery cohort. Because of strong linkage in the cohort, five DR-DQ haplotypes were treated as single units for association and clustering. A later analysis re-examined previously published TCR beta repertoires from roughly 650 donors and added high-resolution HLA genotyping to investigate patterns of TCR occurrence. The study aimed to test whether signatures of past pathogen exposure could be identified by cataloging public T cell receptors. Both class I and class II loci were covered by HLA typing, at four-digit resolution. Alongside the repertoire data, information on donor age, sex, ethnicity and CMV serostatus was compiled. All discovery cohort repertoires had been generated on a single sequencing platform. In addition to the first cohort of hundreds of subjects, a separate validation cohort of 120 different subjects was used. An early release covering 550 to 700 HLA-typed donors comprised roughly 300 gigabases of sequencing data and around 85 million unique TCR sequences.

Receptor libraries were prepared by the immunoSEQ multiplex PCR assay. The multiplex PCR relied on a mix of 60 forward primers for TCR Vbeta segments and 13 reverse primers for TCR Jbeta segments. A multiplex PCR assay on genomic DNA amplified the CDR3 region of rearranged TCR beta genes. On the Illumina HiSeq System, the amplified TCR beta libraries were sequenced as 87-base-pair reads. The authors processed their data as follows. In a later analysis, about 80 million unique TCR beta chains were counted across the approximately 670 repertoires, and approximately 9.9 million of these chains were shared by at least two donors. To remove PCR and sequencing errors, raw reads were error-corrected and collapsed into unique sequences using a nearest-neighbor algorithm that merged closely related sequences. Alignment of CDR3 sequences to IMGT reference sequences was used to assign V, D and J gene segments. For a sequence to be retained, a match of at least six nucleotides to both a V gene segment and a J gene segment was required. A rearrangement was called productive if the CDR3 had no stop codons and remained in frame with V and J, and every other rearrangement was called non-productive. Following IMGT convention, CDR3 was defined as the stretch from the second conserved V-encoded cysteine to the conserved J-encoded phenylalanine. The earlier analysis of about 570 of the donors excluded any sequence lacking an unambiguous match to a single V gene segment. In an earlier analysis of several hundred of the donors, V segments were called functional above 56.7% productive rearrangements and were called segregating when the between-donor standard deviation exceeded 5%. A statistical classification framework was developed to diagnose cytomegalovirus status using the catalog of TCR beta chain sequences. V and J gene assignment, in a later analysis, came from comparing TCR nucleotide sequences with IMGT/GENE-DB human TR gene sequences. Using the TCRdist pipeline, a later analysis assigned CDR3 sequences along with most-parsimonious VDJ recombination scenarios. In a later analysis, every TCR beta chain was defined by the combination of its CDR3 amino acid sequence and its V-gene family, and reads without a unique V-gene family were dropped. A later analysis removed roughly 590 highly shared, low-generation-probability nucleotide sequences to deal with suspected cross-contamination and a sequencing artifact. In a later analysis, a clonal expansion index for each public chain was calculated from normalized within-repertoire ranks of inferred template counts. In a later analysis, generation probabilities were computed using a VDJ recombination model fitted to out-of-frame rearrangements, and the results were checked against IGoR. A later analysis scored TCR-TCR, TCR-HLA and TCR-CMV co-occurrence with hypergeometric tests, applying a repertoire-size bias correction to TCR pairs. False discovery rates were estimated in a later analysis by permuting HLA or CMV assignments 20 times. In a later analysis, co-occurring TCRs were grouped using DBSCAN, and TCRdist sequence similarity was added for clustering within HLA-allele-positive subsets. For co-occurrence clustering, repertoires with fewer than 30,000 or more than 120,000 public chains were excluded, along with a handful of repertoires with anomalous nucleotide sharing. Sourced from immuneACCESS, this table was stored by TCRdb with only in-frame sequences that have V and J called. A share of the clones is absent; for the studies checked, an unresolved V gene accounts for under half, and the remainder has no known explanation. Clonal size and the V and J genes are those of that table, whereas D and trimming came from the DNA. In all, the sample holds about 94,000 clones, and around 84% of those were seen once. The ten top clones hold 9% to 12% of the sample.

Via the germline V gene, CDR1 is MNHEY and CDR2 SVGAGI. The CDR3, from cysteine to phenylalanine, totals 16 residues. This entry keeps only the CDR3 DNA: 48 bases, framed from base 1. Trimming at the junction amounts to 0 bases on V and 0 bases on J, and the germline ends lie 9 bases apart. Overall study results and their limits: According to a later genetic analysis, donors in an Asian-associated ancestry cluster had fewer N-insertions in productive TCRs than the approximately 630-donor mean. Because counts were too low, roughly 16 rarely observed V segments, including chromosome 9 orphons, were excluded from the earlier analysis of a few hundred of the donors. When HLA alleles, especially DR and DQ, strongly co-occurred, TCR associations were difficult to assign to individual alleles. Some IMGT-functional V segments, including TRBV6-2 and TRBV6-3, could not be told apart with the 87-base-pair reads, so those segments were excluded. Several of the top co-occurrence clusters appeared to be linked to parvovirus B19, influenza, CMV and Epstein-Barr virus, according to a later analysis. Compared with equally common non-associated chains, HLA-associated TCR beta chains in a later analysis were more clonally expanded and had lower generation probabilities. Because HLA typing was missing for some donors at each locus, association tests included only the typed subset. According to a later analysis, TCR association rates differed among HLA loci, with DRB1 alleles showing the most associated TCRs and HLA-C alleles showing the fewest. The cohort was sequenced for TCR beta chains only, and without alpha or paired-chain data the features that could be detected were limited. Most CMV-associated TCR beta chains appeared to be HLA-restricted in a later analysis, and the HLA associations seemed to be driven largely by CMV exposure. An earlier analysis of approximately 540 of the donors showed that most TCR beta V segments appeared in productive rearrangements either about 87% or about 30% of the time, which broadly matched IMGT annotations. The authors suggested that the approach could potentially be extended to other disease states and immunological phenotypes. In a later analysis, 16,951 TCR beta sequences were associated with specific HLA alleles at a false discovery rate of 0.05. Immune exposure information for the cohort was limited to CMV serostatus. The sequencing pipeline was judged likely to have produced a cluster of highly shared sequence variants as a technical artifact. In a later genetic analysis, a missense DCLRE1C variant was associated with V-gene and J-gene trimming of TCR beta chains, and the association was replicated in an independent cohort. In vitro tests confirmed that a few of the cytomegalovirus-associated TCR beta chains recognize cytomegalovirus antigens. The study listed 150 to 200 TCR beta chains as associated with cytomegalovirus. The classifier was reported to diagnose cytomegalovirus status with high specificity and sensitivity in both the original cohort and the validation cohort. Linkage disequilibrium might explain the correlated functional status among segregating V segments, but an unknown experimental factor could not be ruled out. Across donors, most TCR sequences were observed very rarely, whereas some public TCRs were present in many individuals. Presence/absence analyses assumed roughly uniform sequencing depth across donors, an assumption that may not hold. A further reported finding was that TCR beta sequences accurately predicted the HLA-A and HLA-B alleles for most subjects in the first cohort.

The cohort comprised fewer than 750 healthy bone marrow donors. At the time of sampling, all cohort members were nominally healthy, though unrecorded immune exposures were likely present. CMV serostatus was positive for 289 and negative for about half of the roughly 700 cohort members, and was not recorded for this donor. A peripheral blood sample was provided by each donor, and peripheral blood mononuclear cells were used for TCR beta sequencing. Genomic DNA extraction from the blood cell samples was performed with the Qiagen DNeasy Blood Extraction Kit. The sequence joins TRBV6-5 to TRBJ2-1; the D gene cannot be resolved reliably. The sample taken for sequencing was PBMCs. The TCR comes from a human donor in good health. The DNA sequence reads TGTGCCAGCAGTTACTCGAAGGCGGTCTCCTACAATGAGCAGTTCTTC. Translated, this gives CASSYSKAVSYNEQFF.